The clone carrying this T cell receptor beta chain came up a few times. Its target is unknown. Together with a sample-barcoded 5' primer, a J-beta primer mix was included in a second PCR lasting roughly 6 to 12 cycles. TCRdb re-called the 5' RACE reads through MiXCR, storing one row per CDR3 protein. The table records around 700,000 distinct CDR3 sequences, around a quarter of them present only once. These data originate in a study of blood T cells in healthy people across ages. Study details: About one barcoded beta molecule per two T cells came from capture by template switching. Points from the study as a whole: A roughly linear fall in TCR beta diversity per million T cells was seen with increasing age.

This CDR3 contains 17 residues. V lost 2 bases, J lost 2 bases, and 11 bases stayed unmatched. CDR1 is DFQATT, CDR2 SNEGSKA, per germline (reference sequence). Another study also made use of these data, one on T cells of mothers and their children. That publication notes: Normalized overlap was always slightly, never significantly, higher in related than unrelated mother-child pairs.

This clonotype was sampled from a boy under 18 in good health. This chain uses TRBV20-1 with TRBJ2-5; 10 bases agree with TRBD2. The sample taken for sequencing was blood. For the CDR3, the DNA is TGCAGTGCTAGACCAGGACTAGCGGACCCAAATCAAGAGACCCAGTACTTC. Translating gives CSARPGLADPNQETQYF.